The rows below give T cell receptor beta chains drawn from one sample of a study of T cell changes during pregnancy in multiple sclerosis. The repertoire was sequenced with immunoSEQ multiplex PCR; TCRdb's copy has only in-frame clones and lacks some. The profile covers approximately 41,000 clones, with 94% appearing a single time and around 0.37% taken by the ten largest. Sequencing was performed on CD4+ T cells from peripheral blood mononuclear cells, taken in the second trimester of pregnancy. The receptors come from a female donor with multiple sclerosis, enrolled in a pregnancy study. CDR3s include the opening cysteine and the closing phenylalanine or tryptophan. The D gene is left open where the match is weak. Clone size is not always given. Where it is, it says once, few, many or a class for expanded clones.

>-|-|TRBV7-6|TRBJ2-5
TGTGCCAGCATCCAGGGGAATGGCGAGACCCAGTACTTC
CASIQGNGETQYF
>TRBD1|-|TRBV5-4|TRBJ2-7
TGTGCCAGCAGCTGGGGACAGGGCCGAACCTACGAGCAGTACTTC
CASSWGQGRTYEQYF
>TRBD1|-|TRBV7-3|TRBJ2-7
TGTGCCAGCCCCACCGCTTGGACAGGGTCTCACGAGCAGTACTTC
CASPTAWTGSHEQYF
>TRBD2|-|TRBV4-1|TRBJ2-3
TGCGCCAGCAGCCAACTAGCGGGAACCACAGATACGCAGTATTTT
CASSQLAGTTDTQYF
>-|-|TRBV10-1|TRBJ1-1
TGCGCCAGCAGTGAGTCGGCCCGAGGAGGGTTGGACACTGAAGCTTTCTTT
CASSESARGGLDTEAFF
>-|-|TRBV19|TRBJ2-1
TGTGCCAGTAGATTTGGCGGGGGCCTATGGAATGAGCAGTTCTTC
CASRFGGGLWNEQFF
>-|-|TRBV6-5|TRBJ1-5
TGTGCCAGCAGGCCTGGGGGGGGGAATCAGCCCCAGCATTTT
CASRPGGGNQPQHF
>-|-|TRBV6-6|TRBJ1-2
TGTGCCAGCACCCCTACCGCGGGGGTTTATGGCTACACCTTC
CASTPTAGVYGYTF
>TRBD1|once|TRBV5-1|TRBJ2-2
TGCGCCAGCAGCCCCCGACAGGGATCGGGGGAGCTGTTTTTT
CASSPRQGSGELFF
>-|-|TRBV19|TRBJ1-5
TGTGCCAGTAGTATTCAGGGAACGAATCAGCCCCAGCATTTT
CASSIQGTNQPQHF
>TRBD1|-|TRBV2|TRBJ2-3
TGTGCCAGCAACAGGGGGCAAGGAGATACGCAGTATTTT
CASNRGQGDTQYF
>-|-|TRBV18|TRBJ2-4
TGTGCCAGCTCTCCTCGGGGCGGAGGGGCCAAAAACATTCAGTACTTC
CASSPRGGGAKNIQYF
>-|-|TRBV12-5|TRBJ2-1
TGTGCTAGTGGCCCAGGCCGGGAGAGGGGGCCAGGGGGGAATGAGCAGTTCTTC
CASGPGRERGPGGNEQFF
>TRBD1|-|TRBV18|TRBJ2-3
TGTGCCAGCTCACCTAAAAAGACAGGGGGCACAGATACGCAGTATTTT
CASSPKKTGGTDTQYF
>TRBD2|-|TRBV2|TRBJ2-3
TGTGCCAGCAGTACAGTAGCGGGGGGACCTAGCACAGATACGCAGTATTTT
CASSTVAGGPSTDTQYF
>TRBD2|-|TRBV5-1|TRBJ2-7
TGCGCCAGCAGCTTGGAAACTAGCGGGGGGGCCAGATTCTACGAGCAGTACTTC
CASSLETSGGARFYEQYF
>TRBD1|-|TRBV4-1|TRBJ1-2
TGCGCCAGCAGCCAAGGAGGGACAGGGGGCTCGGACTATGGCTACACCTTC
CASSQGGTGGSDYGYTF
>TRBD2|once|TRBV7-3|TRBJ2-2
TGTGCCAGCAGCTTGACTAGCGGGTCCGTCGGGGAGCTGTTTTTT
CASSLTSGSVGELFF
>TRBD1|-|TRBV14|TRBJ1-1
TGTGCCAGCAGCCAAGTTGGGGGGTCGACAGGGGTAACGGCTTTCTTT
CASSQVGGSTGVTAFF
>-|few|TRBV2|TRBJ2-2
TGTGCCAGCAGGGGGCGGGGGCGGAACACCGGGGAGCTGTTTTTT
CASRGRGRNTGELFF
>-|-|TRBV18|TRBJ1-5
TGTGCCAGCTCACCATTGGCCGAACCAAATCAGCCCCAGCATTTT
CASSPLAEPNQPQHF
>TRBD1|-|TRBV11-2|TRBJ2-1
TGTGCCAGCAGCTTAACACAGGGGTCATACAATGAGCAGTTCTTC
CASSLTQGSYNEQFF
>TRBD1|-|TRBV5-1|TRBJ2-7
TGCGCCAGCAGCTTGTGGATGGGACAGGGGGGATTAGGCTACGAGCAGTACTTC
CASSLWMGQGGLGYEQYF
>-|-|TRBV28|TRBJ1-2
TGTGCCAGCAGTTCCGAGACCAGGAGGTTCCGGGGCTACACCTTC
CASSSETRRFRGYTF
>TRBD1|once|TRBV7-2|TRBJ2-5
TGTGCCAGTGGGACAGGGCGGATGGCCCAGTACTTC
CASGTGRMAQYF
>TRBD1|-|TRBV7-3|TRBJ2-7
TGTGCCAGCAGTCCTAACAGGGGTTACGAGCAGTACTTC
CASSPNRGYEQYF
>-|-|TRBV6-1|TRBJ1-1
TGTGCCAGCAGTGGTCCAACCCCGACAGCGAACACTGAAGCTTTCTTT
CASSGPTPTANTEAFF
>TRBD1|-|TRBV30|TRBJ1-2
TGTGCCTGGAGTGGAAGGGACAGTGGCTACACCTTC
CAWSGRDSGYTF
>TRBD1|-|TRBV6-1|TRBJ2-7
TGTGCCAGCGGACAGGGGCCTAACTACGAGCAGTACTTC
CASGQGPNYEQYF
>TRBD2|-|TRBV7-9|TRBJ2-5
TGTGCCAGCAGCTTGGGCGGGGGGGGAGAGACCCAGTACTTC
CASSLGGGGETQYF
>-|-|TRBV4-3|TRBJ1-5
TGCGCCAGCAGCCTGACACGAACAGTGGCTCAGCCCCAGCATTTT
CASSLTRTVAQPQHF
>TRBD1|-|TRBV6-1|TRBJ1-2
TGTGCCAGCAGTGACCTGCCGGGACAGACCTATGGCTACACCTTC
CASSDLPGQTYGYTF
>-|-|TRBV11-2|TRBJ1-2
TGTGCCAGCAGCTTAGTCGCCGGGAGCTCCGGCTACACCTTC
CASSLVAGSSGYTF
>-|-|TRBV2|TRBJ2-5
TGTGCCAGCAGGGACGGGATAGGAGGGGAGACCCAGTACTTC
CASRDGIGGETQYF
>-|-|TRBV18|TRBJ1-6
TGTGCCAGCTCACCACCGAGGTGGTCAGGAGGGAACTCCTATAATTCACCCCTCCACTTT
CASSPPRWSGGNSYNSPLHF
>TRBD1|-|TRBV13|TRBJ1-1
TGTGCCAGCAGTTTAGAGGTCGGACAGGGGGCTGAAGCTTTCTTT
CASSLEVGQGAEAFF
>-|once|TRBV28|TRBJ1-5
TGTGCCAGCAGTTTGAGGTGGGATCAGCCCCAGCATTTT
CASSLRWDQPQHF
>-|-|TRBV10-1|TRBJ1-1
TGCGCCAGCAGTGAGCTCTGGCGGGGGCCTGAAGCTTTCTTT
CASSELWRGPEAFF
>-|-|TRBV19|TRBJ1-1
TGTGCCAGTAGTATTCGCCAGGGTCAGGCTGAAGCTTTCTTT
CASSIRQGQAEAFF
>-|-|TRBV2|TRBJ2-2
TGTGCCAGCCAATCAGGGCGGAACACCGGGGAGCTGTTTTTT
CASQSGRNTGELFF
>-|-|TRBV6-5|TRBJ1-1
TGTGCCAGCAGTCACCAGGGCCGGAAGAACACTGAAGCTTTCTTT
CASSHQGRKNTEAFF
>-|-|TRBV6-1|TRBJ1-5
TGTGCCAGTGTAAGGGGAGAAGCGGGATGGCAGCCCCAGCATTTT
CASVRGEAGWQPQHF
>TRBD1|few|TRBV18|TRBJ1-2
TGTGCCAGCTCGTCAGGGGGCGCGGGCGGCTACACCTTC
CASSSGGAGGYTF
>-|-|TRBV4-1|TRBJ2-1
TGCGCCAGCAGCCAAGGGGAGGGGGGGACCTACAATGAGCAGTTCTTC
CASSQGEGGTYNEQFF
>-|-|TRBV12-5|TRBJ1-1
TGTGCTAGTGGTTCCCGCATCGGTGGGGCCCTGAACACTGAAGCTTTCTTT
CASGSRIGGALNTEAFF
>-|-|TRBV6-5|TRBJ1-2
TGTGCCAGCAGTCTGGGTATCACAGGGACGTATGGCTACACCTTC
CASSLGITGTYGYTF
>TRBD2|once|TRBV2|TRBJ2-7
TGTGCCAGCAGGACCGGGACTAGCGGGTCAACTACCTACGAGCAGTACTTC
CASRTGTSGSTTYEQYF
>TRBD2|once|TRBV6-6|TRBJ2-2
TGTGCCAGCAGGAGACTAGCCCCAGGCGGGGAGCTGTTTTTT
CASRRLAPGGELFF
>TRBD1|-|TRBV5-1|TRBJ1-3
TGCGCCAGCAGCTTCAGACAGGGGACTGGAAACACCATATATTTT
CASSFRQGTGNTIYF
>-|-|TRBV5-1|TRBJ1-3
TGCGCCAGCAGCTTGTACGGAGTCTCTGGAAACACCATATATTTT
CASSLYGVSGNTIYF
>-|-|TRBV10-3|TRBJ2-7
TGTGCCATCAGTGAGTCGGTGACTAGCTACGAGCAGTACTTC
CAISESVTSYEQYF
>-|-|TRBV19|TRBJ2-1
TGTGCCAGTAGTCCAGGCAGTAGCTCCTACAATGAGCAGTTCTTC
CASSPGSSSYNEQFF
>TRBD1|-|TRBV27|TRBJ2-2
TGTGCCAGCAGTCGACTGGACAGGGTGGGCACCGGGGAGCTGTTTTTT
CASSRLDRVGTGELFF
>-|-|TRBV28|TRBJ2-7
TGTGCCAGCAGTCGACTTCTTTACGAGCAGTACTTC
CASSRLLYEQYF
>-|-|TRBV4-3|TRBJ1-2
TGCGCCAGCAGCCAAGATGGGCGGACAAACTATGGCTACACCTTC
CASSQDGRTNYGYTF